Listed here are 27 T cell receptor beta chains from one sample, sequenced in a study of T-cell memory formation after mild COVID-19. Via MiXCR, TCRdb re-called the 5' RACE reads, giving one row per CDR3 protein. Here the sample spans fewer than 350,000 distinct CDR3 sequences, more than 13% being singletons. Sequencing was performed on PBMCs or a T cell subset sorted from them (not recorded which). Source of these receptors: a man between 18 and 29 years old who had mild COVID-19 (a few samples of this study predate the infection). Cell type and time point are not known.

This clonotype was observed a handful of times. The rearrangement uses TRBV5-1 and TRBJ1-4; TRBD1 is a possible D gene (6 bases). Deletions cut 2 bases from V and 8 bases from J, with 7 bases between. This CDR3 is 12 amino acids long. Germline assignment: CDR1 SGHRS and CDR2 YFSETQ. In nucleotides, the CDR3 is TGCGCCAGCAGCTTAACAGGGGAAAAACTGTTTTTT. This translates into CASSLTGEKLFF.

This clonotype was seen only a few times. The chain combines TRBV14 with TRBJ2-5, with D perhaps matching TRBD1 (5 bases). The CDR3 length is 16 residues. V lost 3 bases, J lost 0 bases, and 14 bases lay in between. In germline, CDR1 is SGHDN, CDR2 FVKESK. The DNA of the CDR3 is TGTGCCAGCAGCCAGGGGCAGGATTGGTACCAAGAGACCCAGTACTTC. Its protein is CASSQGQDWYQETQYF.

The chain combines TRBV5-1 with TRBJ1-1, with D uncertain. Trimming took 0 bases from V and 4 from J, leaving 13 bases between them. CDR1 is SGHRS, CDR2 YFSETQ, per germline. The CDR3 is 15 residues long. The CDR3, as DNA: TGCGCCAGCAGCTTGGCTGGGTACCCCCTCACTGAAGCTTTCTTT. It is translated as CASSLAGYPLTEAFF. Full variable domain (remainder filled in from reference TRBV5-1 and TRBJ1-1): KAGVTQTPRYLIKTRGQQVTLSCSPISGHRSVSWYQQTPGQGLQFLFEYFSETQRNKGNFPGRFSGRQFSNSRSEMNVSTLELGDSALYLCASSLAGYPLTEAFFGQGTRLTVV.

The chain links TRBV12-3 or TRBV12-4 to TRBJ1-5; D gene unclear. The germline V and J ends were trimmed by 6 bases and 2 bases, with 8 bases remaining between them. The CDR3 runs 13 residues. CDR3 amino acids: CASSRFRNQPQHF. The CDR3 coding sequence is TGTGCCAGCAGCCGGTTCCGCAATCAGCCCCAGCATTTT.

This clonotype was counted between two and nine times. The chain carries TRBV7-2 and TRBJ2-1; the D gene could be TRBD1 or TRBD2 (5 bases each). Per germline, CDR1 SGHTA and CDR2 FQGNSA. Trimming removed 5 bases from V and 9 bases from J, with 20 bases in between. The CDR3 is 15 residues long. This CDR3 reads CASSDLPGGTGEQFF. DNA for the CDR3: TGTGCCAGCAGCGACCTCCCGGGTGGGACGGGTGAGCAGTTCTTC.

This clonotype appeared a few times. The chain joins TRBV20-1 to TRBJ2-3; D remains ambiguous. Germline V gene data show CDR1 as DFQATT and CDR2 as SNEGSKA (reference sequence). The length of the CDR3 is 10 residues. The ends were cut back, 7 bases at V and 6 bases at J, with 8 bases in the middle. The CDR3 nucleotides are TGCAGTGGCAGAGAGGATACGCAGTATTTT. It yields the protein CSGREDTQYF.

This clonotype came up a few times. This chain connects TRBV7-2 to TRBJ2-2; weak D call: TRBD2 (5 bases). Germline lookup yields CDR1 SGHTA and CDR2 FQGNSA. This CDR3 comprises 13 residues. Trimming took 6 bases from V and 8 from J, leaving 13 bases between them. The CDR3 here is CASSPGIVGELFF. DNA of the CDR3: TGTGCCAGCAGTCCCGGGATTGTTGGGGAGCTGTTTTTT.

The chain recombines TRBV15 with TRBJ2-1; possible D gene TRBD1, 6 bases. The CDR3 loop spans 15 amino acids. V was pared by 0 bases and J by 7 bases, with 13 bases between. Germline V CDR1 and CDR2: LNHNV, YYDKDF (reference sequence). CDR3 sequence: CATSRDPMRGNEQFF. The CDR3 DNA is TGTGCCACCAGCAGAGATCCTATGAGGGGGAATGAGCAGTTCTTC.

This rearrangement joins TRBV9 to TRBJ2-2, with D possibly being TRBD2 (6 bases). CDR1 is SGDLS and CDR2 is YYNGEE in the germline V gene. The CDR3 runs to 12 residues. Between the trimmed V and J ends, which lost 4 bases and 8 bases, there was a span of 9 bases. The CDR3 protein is CASSKSGGELFF. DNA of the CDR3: TGTGCCAGCAGCAAGAGCGGGGGGGAGCTGTTTTTT.

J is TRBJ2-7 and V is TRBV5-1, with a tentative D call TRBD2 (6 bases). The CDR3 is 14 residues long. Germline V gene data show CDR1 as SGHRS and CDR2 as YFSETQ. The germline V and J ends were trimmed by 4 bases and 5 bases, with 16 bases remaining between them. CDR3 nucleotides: TGCGCCAGCAGCCCCAAGCAAGGGAGGAACGAGCAGTACGTC. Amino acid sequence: CASSPKQGRNEQYV.

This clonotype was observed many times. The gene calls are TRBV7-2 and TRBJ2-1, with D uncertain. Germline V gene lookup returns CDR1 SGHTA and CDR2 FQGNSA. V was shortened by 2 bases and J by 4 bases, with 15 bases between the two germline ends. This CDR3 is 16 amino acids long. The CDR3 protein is CASSLNQPIGYNEQFF. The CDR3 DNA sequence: TGTGCCAGCAGCTTAAATCAGCCGATCGGATACAATGAGCAGTTCTTC.

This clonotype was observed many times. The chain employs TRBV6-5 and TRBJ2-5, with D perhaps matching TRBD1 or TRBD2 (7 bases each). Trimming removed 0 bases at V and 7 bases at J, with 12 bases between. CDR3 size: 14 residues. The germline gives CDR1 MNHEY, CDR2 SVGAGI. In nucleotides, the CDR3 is TGTGCCAGCAGTTACTCGGGAGGGGACAGGACCCAGTACTTC. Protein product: CASSYSGGDRTQYF.

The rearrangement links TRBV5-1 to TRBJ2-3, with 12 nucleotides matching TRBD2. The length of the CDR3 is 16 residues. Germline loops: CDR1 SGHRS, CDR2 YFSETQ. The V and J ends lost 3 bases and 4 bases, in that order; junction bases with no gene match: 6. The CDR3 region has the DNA TGCGCCAGCAGCTCCGGGACTAGCGGGCGGCCAGATACGCAGTATTTT. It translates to CASSSGTSGRPDTQYF. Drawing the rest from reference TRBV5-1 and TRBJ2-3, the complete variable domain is KAGVTQTPRYLIKTRGQQVTLSCSPISGHRSVSWYQQTPGQGLQFLFEYFSETQRNKGNFPGRFSGRQFSNSRSEMNVSTLELGDSALYLCASSSGTSGRPDTQYFGPGTRLTVL.

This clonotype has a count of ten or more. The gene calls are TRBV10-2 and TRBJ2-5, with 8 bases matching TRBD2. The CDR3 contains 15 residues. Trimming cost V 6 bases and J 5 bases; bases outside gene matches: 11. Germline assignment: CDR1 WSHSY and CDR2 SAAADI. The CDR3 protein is CASRARGLAGETQYF. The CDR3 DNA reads TGCGCCAGCAGAGCGAGAGGACTAGCCGGGGAGACCCAGTACTTC.

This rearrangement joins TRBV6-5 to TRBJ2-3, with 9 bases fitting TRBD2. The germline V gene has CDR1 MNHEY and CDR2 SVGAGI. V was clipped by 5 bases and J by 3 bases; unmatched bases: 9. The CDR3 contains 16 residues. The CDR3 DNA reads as TGTGCCAGCAGTCCATTTGAGGGACTAGCAACAGATACGCAGTATTTT. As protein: CASSPFEGLATDTQYF.

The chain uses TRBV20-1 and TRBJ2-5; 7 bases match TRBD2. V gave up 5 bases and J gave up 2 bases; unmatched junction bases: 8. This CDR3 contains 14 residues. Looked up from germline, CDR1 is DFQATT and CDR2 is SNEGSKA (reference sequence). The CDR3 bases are TGCAGTGCTGGGGGGAGGGTGGGGCAAGAGACCCAGTACTTC. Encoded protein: CSAGGRVGQETQYF.

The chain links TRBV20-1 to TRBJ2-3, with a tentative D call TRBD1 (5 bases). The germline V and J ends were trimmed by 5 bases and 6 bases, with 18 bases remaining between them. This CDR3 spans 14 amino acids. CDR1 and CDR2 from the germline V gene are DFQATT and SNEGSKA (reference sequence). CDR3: CSAVDKNRIDTQYF. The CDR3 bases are TGCAGTGCTGTGGACAAAAACAGGATTGATACGCAGTATTTT.

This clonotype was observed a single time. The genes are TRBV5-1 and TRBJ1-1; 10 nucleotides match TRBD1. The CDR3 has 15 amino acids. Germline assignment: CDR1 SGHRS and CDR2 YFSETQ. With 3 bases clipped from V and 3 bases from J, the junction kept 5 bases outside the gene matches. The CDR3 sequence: CASSSGTGVYTEAFF. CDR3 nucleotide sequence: TGCGCCAGCAGCTCGGGGACAGGGGTTTACACTGAAGCTTTCTTT.

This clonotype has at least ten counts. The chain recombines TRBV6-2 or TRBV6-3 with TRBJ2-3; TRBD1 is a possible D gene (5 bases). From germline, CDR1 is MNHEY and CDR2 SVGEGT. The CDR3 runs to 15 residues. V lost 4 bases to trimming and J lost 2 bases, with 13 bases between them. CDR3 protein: CASSLSRTYTDTQYF. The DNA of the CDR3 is TGTGCCAGCAGTTTGAGCCGGACATACACAGATACGCAGTATTTT.

CDR3 residues: CASRKTGGLNNEQFF. DNA for the CDR3: TGTGCCAGCAGAAAGACAGGGGGCTTGAACAATGAGCAGTTCTTC. The chain couples TRBV6-1 to TRBJ2-1; the match to TRBD1 covers 10 bases. The CDR3 covers 15 residues. V was clipped by 6 bases and J by 5 bases; unmatched bases: 7. Germline loops: CDR1 MNHNS, CDR2 SASEGT.

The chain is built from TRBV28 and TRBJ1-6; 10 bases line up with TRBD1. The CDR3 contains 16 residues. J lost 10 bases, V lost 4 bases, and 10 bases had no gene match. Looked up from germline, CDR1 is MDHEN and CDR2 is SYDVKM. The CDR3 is CASSSGTGAFGSPLHF. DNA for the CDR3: TGTGCCAGCAGTTCCGGGACAGGGGCTTTCGGGTCACCCCTCCACTTT.

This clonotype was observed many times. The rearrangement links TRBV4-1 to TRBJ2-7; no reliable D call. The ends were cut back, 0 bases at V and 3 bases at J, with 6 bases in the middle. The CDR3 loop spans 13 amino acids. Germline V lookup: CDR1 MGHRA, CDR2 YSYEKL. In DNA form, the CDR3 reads TGCGCCAGCAGCCAAGATTCCCGCTACGAGCAGTACTTC. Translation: CASSQDSRYEQYF.

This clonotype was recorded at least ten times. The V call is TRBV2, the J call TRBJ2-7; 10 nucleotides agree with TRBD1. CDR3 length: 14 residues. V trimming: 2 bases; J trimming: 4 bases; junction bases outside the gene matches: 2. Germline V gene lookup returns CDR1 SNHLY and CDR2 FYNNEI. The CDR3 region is CASSEQGQGYEQYV. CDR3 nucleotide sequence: TGTGCCAGCAGTGAACAGGGACAGGGGTACGAGCAGTACGTC.

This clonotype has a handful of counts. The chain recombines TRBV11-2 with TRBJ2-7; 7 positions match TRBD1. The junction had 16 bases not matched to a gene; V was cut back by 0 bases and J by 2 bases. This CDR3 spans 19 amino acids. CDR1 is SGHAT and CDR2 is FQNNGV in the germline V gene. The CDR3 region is CASSLDARQGFEGAYEQYV. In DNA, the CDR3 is TGTGCCAGCAGCTTAGATGCCCGACAGGGATTCGAAGGTGCCTACGAGCAGTACGTC.

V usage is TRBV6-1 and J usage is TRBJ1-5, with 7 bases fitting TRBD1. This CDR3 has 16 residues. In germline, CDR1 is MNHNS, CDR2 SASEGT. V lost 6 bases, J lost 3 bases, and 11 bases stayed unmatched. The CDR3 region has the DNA TGTGCCAGCAGCCTTGTCCGGGACAGTCTCAATCAGCCCCAGCATTTT. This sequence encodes CASSLVRDSLNQPQHF.

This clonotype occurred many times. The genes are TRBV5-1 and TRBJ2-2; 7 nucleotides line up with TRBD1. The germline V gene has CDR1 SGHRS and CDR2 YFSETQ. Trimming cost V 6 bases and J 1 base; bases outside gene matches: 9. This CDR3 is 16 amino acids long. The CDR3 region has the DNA TGCGCCAGCACCTCCGGGACAGAGTGGAACACCGGGGAGCTGTTTTTT. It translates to CASTSGTEWNTGELFF.

This CDR3 reads CASSSTLLSGGTQYF. Here the CDR3 DNA reads TGTGCCAGCAGCTCAACACTCCTTAGCGGGGGGACCCAGTACTTC. The rearrangement links TRBV7-6 to TRBJ2-5; the match to TRBD2 covers 9 bases. Germline CDR1 is SGHVS and CDR2 is FNYEAQ. The CDR3 runs to 15 residues. V lost 4 bases to trimming and J lost 7 bases; unmatched junction nucleotides: 10.